These 15 T cell receptor beta chains were all obtained from the same sample, sequenced in a study of blood T cell repertoires in COVID-19. The data were produced by immunoSEQ multiplex PCR, yet TCRdb's version contains in-frame clones alone and is incomplete. The sample has 200,000 to 250,000 clones, about 80% seen once. The specimen was PBMCs or T cells enriched from blood (not recorded which). The receptors stem from a woman between 45 and 65 years old who had been exposed to COVID-19.

The chain employs TRBV5-6 and TRBJ1-2; 9 bases agree with TRBD1. Germline trimming cut 1 base from V and 3 bases from J; bases unmatched to any gene: 13. The length of the CDR3 is 18 residues. CDR1 is SGHDT, CDR2 YYEEEE, per germline. The CDR3 DNA is TGTGCCAGCAGCTTGCCAGGACAGGGGAAGACTAGGGACTATGGCTACACCTTC. The encoded protein is CASSLPGQGKTRDYGYTF.

The V gene is TRBV27, the J gene TRBJ1-5, with a possible D match to TRBD1 (6 bases). Germline values: CDR1 MNHEY, CDR2 SMNVEV (reference sequence). Trimming pared 2 bases from V and 11 bases from J, leaving 10 bases between. This CDR3 is built from 12 residues. Here the CDR3 DNA reads TGTGCCAGCAGTTTAAGGGGGGGGTCCCAGCATTTT. It encodes CASSLRGGSQHF.

The table lists this clone with a count of one. The rearrangement links TRBV3-1 (or the pseudogene TRBV3-2) to TRBJ1-1, with D uncertain. V lost 4 bases to trimming and J lost 7 bases, with 10 bases between them. The V gene's germline CDR1 is LGHDT and CDR2 YNNKEL (reference sequence). CDR3 length: 12 residues. The CDR3 region has the DNA TGTGCCAGCAGCCTACTGCGGGGTGAAGCTTTCTTT. Translating gives CASSLLRGEAFF.

The chain employs TRBV7-3 and TRBJ2-3; D is unresolved. Trimming pared 5 bases from V and 0 bases from J, leaving 12 bases between. CDR1 is SGHTA and CDR2 is FQGTGA in the germline V gene. The CDR3 totals 15 residues. The CDR3 here is CASSPQKTSTDTQYF. As DNA, the CDR3 is TGTGCCAGCAGCCCCCAGAAGACTAGCACAGATACGCAGTATTTT.

The CDR3 DNA reads as TGTGCCAGCAGCTTGGGAGGATTGCTTAGGGGTTCTAACTATGGCTACACCTTC. The encoded protein is CASSLGGLLRGSNYGYTF. The chain joins TRBV5-4 to TRBJ1-2, with D possibly matching TRBD1 (5 bases). The germline V gene has CDR1 SGHNT and CDR2 YYREEE (reference sequence). This CDR3 is built from 18 residues. V lost 0 bases and J 0 bases, leaving 18 bases between the germline ends.

The chain uses TRBV9 and TRBJ2-7; weak D call: TRBD1 (5 bases). The CDR3 has 10 amino acids. Trimming removed 10 bases from V and 7 bases from J, with 12 bases in between. Germline V gene lookup returns CDR1 SGDLS and CDR2 YYNGEE. The CDR3 region is CAHRSGEQYF. The DNA for the CDR3 is TGTGCCCACAGGAGTGGGGAGCAGTACTTC.

J is TRBJ2-7 and V is TRBV10-3; 11 bases are shared with TRBD1. V dropped 4 bases and J dropped 6; count of bases not matched to a gene: 2. Germline V gives CDR1 ENHRY, CDR2 SYGVKD. This CDR3 has 13 amino acids. CDR3 sequence reads: CAISAGQGAEQYF. As DNA, the CDR3 is TGTGCCATCAGTGCAGGACAGGGGGCCGAGCAGTACTTC.

The chain has TRBV6-6 and TRBJ2-3; D unresolved. Germline assignment: CDR1 MNHNY and CDR2 SVGAGI (reference sequence). The CDR3 covers 12 residues. Trimming removed 7 bases at V and 5 bases at J, with 10 bases between. CDR3 coding DNA: TGTGCCAGCACAGATCCGAAAGATACGCAGTATTTT. Protein product: CASTDPKDTQYF.

The CDR3 DNA follows: TGTGCCAGTAGTCCCTTCCGACTAGCGGATACCGGGGAGCTGTTTTTT. This sequence encodes CASSPFRLADTGELFF. V usage is TRBV19 and J usage is TRBJ2-2; 9 bases are a match to TRBD2. From germline, CDR1 is LNHDA and CDR2 SQIVND (reference sequence). V shed 5 bases and J 5 bases; nucleotides not matched to a gene: 9. This CDR3 comprises 16 residues.

This chain links TRBV28 with TRBJ1-3, with D tentatively TRBD1 (6 bases). Trimming pared 5 bases from V and 4 bases from J, leaving 12 bases between. CDR3 length: 14 amino acids. CDR1 and CDR2 (germline): MDHEN, SYDVKM. CDR3 loop: CASSPGDTGNTIYF. CDR3 bases: TGTGCCAGCAGTCCAGGGGATACAGGAAACACCATATATTTT. The full variable domain, in which reference TRBV28 and TRBJ1-3 provide the parts outside the CDR3, is DVKVTQSSRYLVKRTGEKVFLECVQDMDHENMFWYRQDPGLGLRLIYFSYDVKMKEKGDIPEGYSVSREKKERFSLILESASTNQTSMYLCASSPGDTGNTIYFGEGSWLTVV.

In its sample, this clone was seen once. The rearrangement joins TRBV5-6 to TRBJ2-1; 9 positions match TRBD2. Germline V lookup: CDR1 SGHDT, CDR2 YYEEEE. The CDR3 consists of 14 residues. V gave up 0 bases and J gave up 6 bases; unmatched junction bases: 1. DNA of the CDR3: TGTGCCAGCAGCTTGGGCGGGGGGGCCAATGAGCAGTTCTTC. Its translation is CASSLGGGANEQFF. The full variable domain, rest sourced from reference TRBV5-6 and TRBJ2-1, is DAGVTQSPTHLIKTRGQQVTLRCSPKSGHDTVSWYQQALGQGPQFIFQYYEEEERQRGNFPDRFSGHQFPNYSSELNVNALLLGDSALYLCASSLGGGANEQFFGPGTRLTVL.

J is TRBJ1-2 and V is TRBV7-2; the match to TRBD1 covers 8 bases. This CDR3 is built from 15 residues. Germline V CDR1 and CDR2: SGHTA, FQGNSA. The ends lost 0 bases at V and 3 bases at J; junction bases unmatched: 3. This CDR3 reads CASSLARGQDYGYTF. The CDR3 DNA reads TGTGCCAGCAGCTTAGCAAGGGGACAGGACTATGGCTACACCTTC.

The chain carries TRBV10-2 and TRBJ2-7; 7 nucleotides match TRBD2. Germline CDR1 and CDR2: WSHSY and SAAADI. After removal of 0 bases from V and 3 bases from J, the junction contained 11 bases not matched to a gene. The CDR3 consists of 17 residues. The CDR3: CASSESWAGVIHYEQYF. CDR3 sequence (DNA): TGCGCCAGCAGTGAGTCGTGGGCGGGGGTGATTCACTACGAGCAGTACTTC.

This chain links TRBV27 with TRBJ1-2; possible D gene TRBD1, 5 bases. Per germline, CDR1 MNHEY and CDR2 SMNVEV (reference sequence). This CDR3 comprises 15 residues. Trimming shortened V by 5 bases and J by 4 bases, and 17 bases separated the two germline ends. CDR3 nucleotide sequence: TGTGCCAGCAGTCCCGATTCGACAGCGTCCTATGGCTACACCTTC. It translates to CASSPDSTASYGYTF.

This chain uses TRBV18 with TRBJ2-5; D remains unclear. Trimming removed 2 bases at V and 5 bases at J, with 9 bases between. CDR1 is KGHSH, CDR2 LQKENI, per germline. The CDR3 totals 13 residues. CDR3 protein: CASSPAAWETQYF. DNA of the CDR3: TGTGCCAGCTCACCAGCGGCCTGGGAGACCCAGTACTTC.